The 27 T cell receptor beta chains listed next were all sequenced from one sample in a study of PD-1 blockade in mismatch repair-deficient tumors (dated by TCRdb to between 2016 and 2019). Library creation used the immunoSEQ multiplex PCR assay. Entries here come from immuneACCESS through TCRdb and include only in-frame sequences with V and J called. Some clones fail to appear in such tables; in the studies checked, an unresolved V gene covers under half of the shortfall, and the cause of the remainder is unknown. The sample table records 55,000 to 85,000 clones; roughly 80% of these occur just once. 5% to 6.5% of the sample rests with the top ten. This specimen was peripheral blood, taken 2 weeks after starting pembrolizumab. These receptors all stem from an adult with mismatch repair-deficient cancer.

This clone was seen a few times. The rearrangement uses TRBV19 and TRBJ1-5; the D is unclear. The CDR3 runs to 15 residues. CDR1 and CDR2 (germline): LNHDA, SQIVND (reference sequence). V lost 1 base and J lost 1, with 8 bases in between. DNA of the CDR3: TGTGCCAGTAGTATAGCCGGGGAGAGCAATCAGCCCCAGCATTTT. It specifies CASSIAGESNQPQHF.

The chain combines TRBV30 with TRBJ1-1; 9 bases agree with TRBD1. This CDR3 region has 12 residues. Germline V CDR1 and CDR2: GTSNPN, SVGIG (reference sequence). Unmatched junction bases numbered 1, after V lost 3 bases and J lost 5 bases. The CDR3 spells CAWRGQGTEAFF. The CDR3 bases are TGTGCCTGGAGGGGACAGGGAACTGAAGCTTTCTTT.

The V gene is TRBV7-9, the J gene TRBJ1-1; 11 bases fit TRBD1. Germline V gives CDR1 SEHNR, CDR2 FQNEAQ (reference sequence). V was pared by 5 bases and J by 8 bases, with 7 bases of the junction left unmatched. The CDR3 totals 14 residues. This chain's CDR3 is CASSGRDRGTEAFF. The CDR3 DNA sequence: TGTGCCAGCAGCGGGAGGGACAGGGGGACGGAAGCTTTCTTT.

The V and J genes are TRBV5-8 and TRBJ2-1, with D uncertain. The V gene lost 4 bases and the J gene lost 2 bases, with 13 bases spanning the gap. Germline loops: CDR1 SGHTS, CDR2 YDEGEE. This CDR3 is 15 amino acids long. CDR3 in amino acids: CASSHGSGTYNEQFF. The CDR3 coding sequence is TGTGCCAGCAGCCACGGTAGTGGGACCTACAATGAGCAGTTCTTC.

V usage is TRBV29-1 and J usage is TRBJ2-5, with D uncertain. The CDR3 covers 10 residues. Between the trimmed V and J ends, which lost 8 bases and 1 base, there was a span of 5 bases. Germline CDR1 and CDR2: SQVTM and ANQGSEA. The chain's CDR3 is CSIGQETQYF. In DNA, the CDR3 is TGCAGCATCGGCCAAGAGACCCAGTACTTC. Based on the CDR3 plus reference TRBV29-1 and TRBJ2-5, the full variable domain is SAVISQKPSRDICQRGTSLTIQCQVDSQVTMMFWYRQQPGQSLTLIATANQGSEATYESGFVIDKFPISRPNLTFSTLTVSNMSPEDSSIYLCSIGQETQYFGPGTRLLVL.

J is TRBJ2-1 and V is TRBV27, with 8 bases that match TRBD2. The germline V gene has CDR1 MNHEY and CDR2 SMNVEV (reference sequence). This CDR3 contains 16 residues. After removal of 2 bases from V and 3 bases from J, the junction contained 6 bases not matched to a gene. The CDR3 sequence is CASSLTGREGYNEQFF. The CDR3 coding sequence is TGTGCCAGCAGTTTAACTGGTCGGGAGGGCTACAATGAGCAGTTCTTC.

V and J are TRBV5-4 and TRBJ2-1; D unclear. CDR1 is SGHNT and CDR2 is YYREEE in the germline V gene (reference sequence). Trimming cost V 6 bases and J 4 bases, with 20 bases left between them. The CDR3 has 16 residues. The CDR3, as DNA: TGTGCCAGCATCACGGACCCGGACCCTGGTTACAATGAGCAGTTCTTC. It encodes CASITDPDPGYNEQFF.

The chain joins TRBV7-9 to TRBJ2-5; D gene unclear. This CDR3 has 12 amino acids. Germline V gene lookup returns CDR1 SEHNR and CDR2 FQNEAQ (reference sequence). V lost 0 bases and J lost 5, with 4 bases in between. DNA for the CDR3: TGTGCCAGCAGCTTAGCAACGGAGACCCAGTACTTC. Its translation is CASSLATETQYF.

This sequence joins TRBV7-4 and TRBJ2-7, with 7 bases lining up with TRBD2. The CDR3 contains 16 residues. Trimming removed 5 bases from V and 4 bases from J; junction bases left unmatched: 14. Germline V lookup: CDR1 SGHVT, CDR2 SQSDAQ. The CDR3 DNA sequence: TGTGCCAGCAGCCCCCCCCTCGACGGGAGGAGATACGAGCAGTACTTC. It encodes CASSPPLDGRRYEQYF.

The chain carries TRBV30 and TRBJ2-3; perhaps D is TRBD1 or TRBD2 (5 bases each). Trimming left V 0 bases short and J 1 base short, with 11 bases between. Germline lookup yields CDR1 GTSNPN and CDR2 SVGIG (reference sequence). The length of the CDR3 is 15 residues. The CDR3 coding sequence is TGTGCCTGGAGTGTAGGGAGAGGGGGCACAGATACGCAGTATTTT. As protein: CAWSVGRGGTDTQYF. The variable domain in full, with the rest retrieved from reference TRBV30 and TRBJ2-3, is SQTIHQWPATLVQPVGSPLSLECTVEGTSNPNLYWYRQAAGRGLQLLFYSVGIGQISSEVPQNLSASRPQDRQFILSSKKLLLSDSGFYLCAWSVGRGGTDTQYFGPGTRLTVL.

The chain links TRBV6-1 to TRBJ1-2; D is uncertain. The CDR3 spans 13 residues. Germline-derived CDR1 and CDR2 are MNHNS and SASEGT. Trimming removed 7 bases from V and 6 bases from J, with 15 bases in between. The CDR3 nucleotides are TGTGCCAGCAAGTTCGGCGCCCGAGATGGCTACACCTTC. Translated: CASKFGARDGYTF.

This clone occurred a few times. This chain links TRBV7-9 with TRBJ1-1, with D unclear. Germline CDR1 SEHNR, CDR2 FQNEAQ (reference sequence). The CDR3 is 13 residues long. V lost 0 bases and J 8 bases, leaving 10 bases between the germline ends. CDR3: CASSLAASAEAFF. In DNA, the CDR3 is TGTGCCAGCAGCTTAGCGGCGTCAGCCGAAGCTTTCTTT.

The chain carries TRBV6-1 and TRBJ2-6; no clear D gene. The V gene's germline CDR1 is MNHNS and CDR2 SASEGT. The CDR3 spans 13 residues. Trimming shortened V by 8 bases and J by 0 bases, and 5 bases separated the two germline ends. Here the CDR3 reads CASESSGANVLTF. CDR3 nucleotides: TGTGCCAGCGAGAGCTCTGGGGCCAACGTCCTGACTTTC.

This chain uses TRBV7-2 with TRBJ2-4; 9 bases line up with TRBD1. J gave up 6 bases and V 4 bases, and 4 bases lay outside the gene matches. The CDR3 loop spans 14 amino acids. Germline V gene sequence: CDR1 SGHTA, CDR2 FQGNSA. For the CDR3, the DNA is TGTGCCAGCAGCTCCCGGGACAGGGCAAACATTCAGTACTTC. It is translated as CASSSRDRANIQYF.

This chain joins TRBV7-8 and TRBJ2-1, with D possibly matching TRBD2 (6 bases). The germline V gene has CDR1 SGHVS and CDR2 FQNEAQ. V was clipped by 5 bases and J by 5 bases, with 22 bases between them. This CDR3 contains 17 residues. CDR3 nucleotide sequence: TGTGCCAGCAGCCCCATACAGCGCGGAGGGCTCAACAATGAGCAGTTCTTC. It translates to CASSPIQRGGLNNEQFF.

The chain has TRBV30 and TRBJ2-1; 10 bases match TRBD2. Germline V gene sequence: CDR1 GTSNPN, CDR2 SVGIG (reference sequence). The CDR3 totals 16 residues. V trimming: 0 bases; J trimming: 6 bases; junction bases outside the gene matches: 8. The CDR3 sequence is CAWSVARTSGPNEQFF. In DNA, the CDR3 is TGTGCCTGGAGTGTAGCGCGGACTAGCGGACCCAATGAGCAGTTCTTC.

This clone was counted a single time. This chain connects TRBV5-1 to TRBJ2-1, with D unresolved. Germline V gene data show CDR1 as SGHRS and CDR2 as YFSETQ. This CDR3 is 14 amino acids long. Deletions cut 0 bases from V and 8 bases from J, with 12 bases between. The CDR3 loop reads CASSLERLSHEQFF. The CDR3 DNA sequence: TGCGCCAGCAGCTTGGAGCGCTTATCCCATGAGCAGTTCTTC. The variable domain in full, with the rest retrieved from reference TRBV5-1 and TRBJ2-1, is KAGVTQTPRYLIKTRGQQVTLSCSPISGHRSVSWYQQTPGQGLQFLFEYFSETQRNKGNFPGRFSGRQFSNSRSEMNVSTLELGDSALYLCASSLERLSHEQFFGPGTRLTVL.

There are a few counts of this clone. The J gene is TRBJ1-5, the V gene TRBV30, with 8 bases that match TRBD1. The CDR3 consists of 13 residues. The V segment lost 6 bases and the J segment 2 bases; nucleotides outside the gene matches: 3. Germline CDR1 reads GTSNPN; CDR2 reads SVGIG (reference sequence). The chain's CDR3 is CACGQGGNQPQHF. The DNA for the CDR3 is TGTGCCTGTGGACAGGGCGGCAATCAGCCCCAGCATTTT.

This clone was observed a handful of times. The chain recombines TRBV4-2 with TRBJ2-3; 8 positions match TRBD2. V dropped 2 bases and J dropped 2; count of bases not matched to a gene: 6. The germline V gene encodes CDR1 LGHNA and CDR2 YNFKEQ. The CDR3 is made up of 16 amino acids. CDR3 in amino acids: CASSQQSSGSTDTQYF. DNA of the CDR3: TGTGCCAGCAGCCAACAGTCTAGCGGGTCCACAGATACGCAGTATTTT.

V gene TRBV30 combines with J gene TRBJ2-7, with 16 positions matching TRBD2. This CDR3 contains 19 residues. The V gene's germline CDR1 is GTSNPN and CDR2 SVGIG (reference sequence). V gave up 5 bases and J gave up 4 bases; unmatched junction bases: 17. This chain's CDR3 is CAWCRTPGTSGRALYEQYF. The CDR3 DNA reads as TGTGCCTGGTGTCGTACCCCTGGGACTAGCGGGAGGGCTCTTTACGAGCAGTACTTC.

The chain joins TRBV7-3 to TRBJ2-2, with unresolved D. V was cut by 3 bases and J by 2 bases, with 4 bases left in between. The CDR3 has 13 amino acids. Germline loops: CDR1 SGHTA, CDR2 FQGTGA. The CDR3 DNA is TGTGCCAGCAGCTTGAAAAACACCGGGGAGCTGTTTTTT. Its protein product is CASSLKNTGELFF.

This chain joins TRBV11-2 and TRBJ2-1; D is uncertain. The CDR3 totals 11 residues. Germline V lookup: CDR1 SGHAT, CDR2 FQNNGV. Trimming shortened V by 7 bases and J by 8 bases, and 9 bases separated the two germline ends. The CDR3 sequence: CASTPDHEQFF. The CDR3 bases are TGTGCCAGCACCCCGGATCATGAGCAGTTCTTC.

This rearrangement joins TRBV19 to TRBJ1-3; TRBD1 is a possible D gene (5 bases). This CDR3 spans 16 amino acids. Germline values: CDR1 LNHDA, CDR2 SQIVND (reference sequence). V dropped 6 bases and J dropped 3 bases, with 18 bases sitting between them. DNA of the CDR3: TGTGCCAGTAGCTCTGATACAGGACTAGGTGGAAACACCATATATTTT. Protein: CASSSDTGLGGNTIYF.

The J gene is TRBJ1-2, the V gene TRBV10-3, with D maybe TRBD1 (6 bases). Trimming pared 5 bases from V and 3 bases from J, leaving 10 bases between. The germline V gene has CDR1 ENHRY and CDR2 SYGVKD. This CDR3 is 13 amino acids long. CDR3 amino acids: CAISSEGDYGYTF. Here the CDR3 DNA reads TGTGCCATCAGTTCAGAGGGGGACTATGGCTACACCTTC.

This clone was seen a handful of times. V gene TRBV14 combines with J gene TRBJ1-1; D remains ambiguous. CDR3 size: 17 residues. CDR1 SGHDN and CDR2 FVKESK come from the germline V gene. V was pared by 3 bases and J by 0 bases, with 17 bases between. The CDR3 coding sequence is TGTGCCAGCAGCCAGTATTCAGGCGGTTACATGAACACTGAAGCTTTCTTT. It yields the protein CASSQYSGGYMNTEAFF.

This clone has more than one count but fewer than ten. The rearrangement uses TRBV2 and TRBJ2-4; 8 bases match TRBD2. The germline CDR1 and CDR2 sequences are SNHLY and FYNNEI. The CDR3 is 14 amino acids. V shed 5 bases, J shed 8 bases, and the junction held 8 bases outside the gene matches. The CDR3 reads CASSLPGGSDIQYF. The CDR3 nucleotides are TGTGCCAGCAGTCTCCCGGGGGGGAGCGACATTCAGTACTTC.

V is TRBV6-6 and J is TRBJ2-7; D uncertain. Germline V CDR1 and CDR2: MNHNY, SVGAGI (reference sequence). Trimming cost V 0 bases and J 7 bases, with 10 bases left between them. The CDR3 is 13 residues long. CDR3 bases: TGTGCCAGCAGTTACTCTCAGGAGTTTGAGCAGTACTTC. Translation: CASSYSQEFEQYF.